Below, 4 T cell receptor beta chains from the same sample are listed, as sequenced in a study of monozygotic twins with inflammatory bowel disease. TCRdb reprocessed the 5' RACE reads and keeps a single row for each CDR3 protein, giving no DNA. This sample contains approximately 210,000 distinct CDR3 sequences. Sequenced: blood. These receptors were obtained from a human donor with ulcerative colitis or Crohn's disease, or a healthy co-twin of an affected twin (not recorded which).

CDR3 residues: CASSLGGLYNEQFF. This chain joins TRBV5-1 and TRBJ2-1; as DNA is missing, the TRBD1 call by TCRdb cannot be tested. Germline V gene lookup returns CDR1 SGHRS and CDR2 YFSETQ. The CDR3 loop spans 14 amino acids.

This chain joins TRBV27 and TRBJ1-1; as DNA is missing, the TRBD1 call by TCRdb cannot be tested. The V gene's germline CDR1 is MNHEY and CDR2 SMNVEV (reference sequence). The CDR3 is made up of 15 amino acids. The CDR3 here is CASSPGGGRDTEAFF.

The chain employs TRBV29-1 and TRBJ2-2; TCRdb returns TRBD2, unconfirmable since there is no DNA. CDR3 length: 13 amino acids. CDR1 and CDR2 from the germline V gene are SQVTM and ANQGSEA. This CDR3 is CSATGRDTGELFF.

This chain uses TRBV7-2 with TRBJ2-5. The germline V gene encodes CDR1 SGHTA and CDR2 FQGNSA. This CDR3 region has 15 residues. The CDR3 here is CASSLEWGTQETQYF.